This TCR beta chain appears in the sequencing data of a study of cytomegalovirus exposure and HLA in healthy donors. Study findings and constraints: Another analysis was done later, and it associated over 15,000 TCR beta sequences with HLA alleles at 0.05 false discovery rate. In an earlier analysis, productive rearrangement rates for most beta V segments clustered near 87% or 30%.

Comment on this clone: Antigen unknown.

This PCR relied on a set of 60 Vbeta primers and 13 Jbeta primers. This table comes from immunoSEQ multiplex PCR, and its TCRdb copy is limited to in-frame clones, with some not included. Counted here are roughly 100,000 clones, 9.5% to 13% occurring once; the ten biggest clones make up 5.5% to 7.5%. This receptor was identified in a man aged 35 to 55 in good health and CMV-seropositive. The material sequenced was PBMCs.

The CDR3 DNA reads TGTGCCAGCAAAGGTACGCGGTTTCTTCCCTACGAGCAGTACTTC. It encodes CASKGTRFLPYEQYF. This chain joins TRBV28 and TRBJ2-7; the D is unclear. This CDR3 is built from 15 residues. Germline values: CDR1 MDHEN, CDR2 SYDVKM. Trimming removed 7 bases from V and 2 bases from J, with 18 bases in between.